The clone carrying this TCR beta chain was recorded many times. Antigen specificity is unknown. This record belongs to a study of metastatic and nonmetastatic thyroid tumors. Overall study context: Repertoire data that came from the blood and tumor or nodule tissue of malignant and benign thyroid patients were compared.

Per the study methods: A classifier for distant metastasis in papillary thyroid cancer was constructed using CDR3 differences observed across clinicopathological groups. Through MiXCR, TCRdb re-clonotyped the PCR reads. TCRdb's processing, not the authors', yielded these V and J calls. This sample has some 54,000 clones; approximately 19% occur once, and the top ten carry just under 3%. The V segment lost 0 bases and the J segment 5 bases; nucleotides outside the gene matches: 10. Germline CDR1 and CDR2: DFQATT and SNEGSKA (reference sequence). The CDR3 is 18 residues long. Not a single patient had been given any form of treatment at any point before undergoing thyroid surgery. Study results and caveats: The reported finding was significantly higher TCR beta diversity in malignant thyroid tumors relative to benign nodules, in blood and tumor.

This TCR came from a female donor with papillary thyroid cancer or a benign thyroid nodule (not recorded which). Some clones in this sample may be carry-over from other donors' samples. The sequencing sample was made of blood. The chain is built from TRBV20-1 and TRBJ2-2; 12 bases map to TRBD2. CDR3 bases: TGCAGTGCTAGAGATTCTGTCACTAGCGGGAGGACAACCGGGGAGCTGTTTTTT. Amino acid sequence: CSARDSVTSGRTTGELFF.